This T cell receptor (beta chain) was identified during a study of T cell responses to AZD1222 COVID-19 vaccine. Study at large: Second doses were pooled across both intervals (about 4 or about 12 weeks). General study results and limits: Only 5 or 6 people who got AZD1222 tested seropositive at baseline. Females outnumbered males among donors, who were mostly white British; clonal diversity was possibly underestimated. Among vaccine-associated CD4 TCRs, coverage spanned spike, with dominance at 160-218 and 743-854.

The assay was immunoSEQ multiplex PCR, and TCRdb's table has in-frame clones only and misses some. The table lists about 120,000 clones, over 70% of them singletons. V lost 0 bases, J lost 12 bases, and 20 bases lay in between. This CDR3 is built from 15 residues. Germline-derived CDR1 and CDR2 are MNHEY and SVGEGT. Concerning this clone itself: Antigen specificity is unknown.

The clonotype comes from an adult in good health. This material consisted of peripheral blood, taken on day 0 of AZD1222 vaccination. The V and J genes are TRBV6-2 or TRBV6-3 and TRBJ2-5, with D possibly TRBD2 on 6 matching bases. The CDR3 here is CASSYSGDWGEEEYF. DNA of the CDR3: TGTGCCAGCAGTTACTCGGGGGACTGGGGAGAAGAGGAGTACTTC.